This T cell receptor beta chain is drawn from a study of blood T cell repertoires in COVID-19. Study-level background: Sites in the United States, Italy and Spain provided acute and convalescent COVID-19 samples. T cells, B-cell-depleted T cells, or PBMCs provided the cDNA or gDNA that served as material.

A case of COVID-19 had been met by exposed participants within 2 weeks before study entry. Authors' analysis steps: Amplification of reference gene primers provided the estimated nucleated cell counts. The assay was immunoSEQ multiplex PCR, and TCRdb's table has in-frame clones only and misses some. D and trimming come from the DNA, and the V and J calls and clone size come from that table. The sample consists of over 250,000 clones, approximately 82% of them appearing once. This CDR3 has 11 amino acids. Germline values: CDR1 SNHLY, CDR2 FYNNEI. The V and J ends lost 6 bases and 10 bases respectively, with 10 bases between them.

This clonotype was sampled from a man between 40 and 49 years old who had been exposed to COVID-19. The sequencing sample was made of PBMCs or T cells enriched from blood (not recorded which). V gene TRBV2 combines with J gene TRBJ2-1; D unresolved. CDR3 coding DNA: TGTGCCAGCAGCCCCTCGCGGGAGCAGTTCTTC. Amino acid sequence: CASSPSREQFF.